This TCR beta chain was sequenced during a study of identical twins. Whole-study findings and limits: Out-of-frame TCR alpha sharing in monozygotic twins exceeded recombination model predictions. Cross-sectional statistical analysis was relied on for the conclusions, without the same donors being followed.

The CDR3 runs 17 residues. CDR1 is SGHTA, CDR2 FQGNSA, per germline. Trimming stripped 4 bases from V and 2 bases from J, with 21 bases between. TCRdb recomputed calls from the 5' RACE reads with MiXCR, one row per CDR3 protein. Seen here are 400,000 to 500,000 distinct CDR3 sequences, around a sixth observed once, and the top ten hold about 12%. Notes on this clonotype: Its antigen remains unknown.

The sequence came from a middle-aged man in good health. The sample was naive T cells sorted from blood. This chain uses TRBV7-2 with TRBJ2-7; tentatively, D is TRBD2 (5 bases). CDR3 region: CASSSSFAGLGAYEQYF. The CDR3 nucleotides read TGTGCCAGCAGCTCGTCCTTTGCGGGCCTCGGGGCCTACGAGCAGTACTTC. Full variable domain (remainder filled in from reference TRBV7-2 and TRBJ2-7): GAGVSQSPSNKVTEKGKDVELRCDPISGHTALYWYRQSLGQGLEFLIYFQGNSAPDKSGLPSDRFSAERTGGSVSTLTIQRTQQEDSAVYLCASSSSFAGLGAYEQYFGPGTRLTVT.